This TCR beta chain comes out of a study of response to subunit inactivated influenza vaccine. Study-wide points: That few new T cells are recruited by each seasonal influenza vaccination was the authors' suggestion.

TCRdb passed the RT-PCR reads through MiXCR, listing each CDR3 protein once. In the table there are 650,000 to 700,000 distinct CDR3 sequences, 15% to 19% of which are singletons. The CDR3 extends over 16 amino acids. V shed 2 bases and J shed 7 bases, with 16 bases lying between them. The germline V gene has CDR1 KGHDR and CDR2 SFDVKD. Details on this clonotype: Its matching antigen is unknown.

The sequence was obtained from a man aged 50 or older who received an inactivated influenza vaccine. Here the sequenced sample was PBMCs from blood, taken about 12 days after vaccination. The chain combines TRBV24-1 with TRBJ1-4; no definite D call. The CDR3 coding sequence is TGTGCCACCAGTGATTCTGGCCACTTAGGAGTTGAAAAACTGTTTTTT. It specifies CATSDSGHLGVEKLFF.